A selection of T cell receptor beta chains follows, all from one sample in a study of cytomegalovirus exposure and HLA in healthy donors. TCRdb keeps only in-frame clones here, not all; method: immunoSEQ multiplex PCR. This sample's table has about 190,000 clones. Material: PBMCs. The receptors derive from a woman in her thirties in good health and CMV-seropositive. CDR3s include the opening cysteine and the closing phenylalanine or tryptophan. A D gene is named only where the DNA matches it firmly.

cdr3_aa cdr3_nt d_call j_call v_call
CASSTGNQPQHF TGTGCCAGCAGCACAGGGAATCAGCCCCAGCATTTT . TRBJ1-5 TRBV7-9
CASSPFYGGGSTDTQYF TGCGCCAGCAGCCCGTTTTATGGGGGAGGCTCCACAGATACGCAGTATTTT . TRBJ2-3 TRBV4-3
CASSGGFSGSYEQYF TGTGCCAGCAGTGGCGGGTTTTCGGGCTCCTACGAGCAGTACTTC . TRBJ2-7 TRBV6-1
CASSPGGASYGYTF TGCGCCAGCTCCCCGGGGGGGGCAAGTTATGGCTACACCTTC . TRBJ1-2 TRBV5-1
CASSLAYSQNSPLHF TGCGCCAGCAGCTTGGCTTACAGTCAAAATTCACCCCTCCACTTT . TRBJ1-6 TRBV5-1
CASRIAGELGETQYF TGCGCCAGCAGAATAGCGGGAGAATTAGGAGAGACCCAGTACTTC TRBD2 TRBJ2-5 TRBV5-1
CASSPRGEGRGYTF TGTGCCAGCAGCCCCCGAGGAGAAGGAAGAGGCTACACCTTC . TRBJ1-2 TRBV7-8
CATSREGLAGGPGTGELFF TGTGCCACCAGCAGAGAGGGACTAGCGGGAGGGCCGGGCACCGGGGAGCTGTTTTTT TRBD2 TRBJ2-2 TRBV15
CASSVADRVPETQYF TGTGCCAGCAGCGTTGCGGACAGGGTACCAGAGACCCAGTACTTC TRBD1 TRBJ2-5 TRBV9
CASSEALPGQGSGNTIYF TGTGCCAGCAGTGAAGCGCTTCCGGGACAGGGGTCTGGAAACACCATATATTTT TRBD1 TRBJ1-3 TRBV6-1
CASSPRVAGNTGELFF TGCGCCAGCAGCCCTCGAGTAGCGGGAAACACCGGGGAGCTGTTTTTT TRBD2 TRBJ2-2 TRBV5-1
CASSFTDSGTEAFF TGTGCCAGCAGCTTTACAGATTCAGGCACTGAAGCTTTCTTT . TRBJ1-1 TRBV11-1
CASSSPTGGNSPLHF TGTGCCAGCAGCAGTCCGACAGGGGGTAATTCACCCCTCCACTTT TRBD1 TRBJ1-6 TRBV7-9
CSVLTSAGGVYGYTF TGCAGCGTGCTGACCAGTGCGGGGGGGGTCTATGGCTACACCTTC . TRBJ1-2 TRBV29-1
CASSYGVYYGYTF TGTGCCAGCAGTTACGGAGTTTACTATGGCTACACCTTC . TRBJ1-2 TRBV6-6
CASSSDRVKTEAFF TGTGCCAGCAGCTCCGACAGGGTGAAGACTGAAGCTTTCTTT TRBD1 TRBJ1-1 TRBV11-2
CASSRRGSSYNEQFF TGTGCCAGCAGCCGCCGCGGGAGCTCCTACAATGAGCAGTTCTTC TRBD2 TRBJ2-1 TRBV7-2
CASSLDRGPGSPLHF TGCGCCAGCAGCTTGGACAGGGGGCCCGGGTCACCCCTCCACTTT TRBD1 TRBJ1-6 TRBV5-1
CAWTRGSTGNTIYF TGTGCCTGGACCAGGGGATCGACTGGAAACACCATATATTTT . TRBJ1-3 TRBV30
CASSPGSGVEQYF TGTGCCAGCAGTCCGGGGTCAGGAGTCGAGCAGTACTTC . TRBJ2-7 TRBV6-5
CASSQFYTPIPGSYEQYF TGCGCCAGCAGCCAGTTTTACACCCCCATTCCAGGGTCCTACGAGCAGTACTTC . TRBJ2-7 TRBV4-3
CASSSAGIAANEKLFF TGTGCCAGCAGTTCAGCAGGGATCGCAGCTAATGAAAAACTGTTTTTT . TRBJ1-4 TRBV28
CASSLARSGHWRGYTF TGTGCCAGCAGCTTAGCGAGGTCAGGGCACTGGCGTGGCTACACCTTC . TRBJ1-2 TRBV7-9
CASSEGVAGGADTQYF TGCGCCAGCAGTGAGGGGGTAGCGGGAGGAGCAGATACGCAGTATTTT TRBD2 TRBJ2-3 TRBV10-1
CASSLDGTSGYEQYF TGTGCCAGCAGCTTAGATGGGACTAGCGGGTACGAGCAGTACTTC TRBD2 TRBJ2-7 TRBV7-2
CASSIFGGQTRLGEQYF TGTGCCAGTAGTATCTTCGGGGGACAGACCAGATTGGGGGAGCAGTACTTC . TRBJ2-7 TRBV19
CASSFGLQETQYF TGCGCCAGCAGCTTTGGACTTCAAGAGACCCAGTACTTC . TRBJ2-5 TRBV5-1
CASSRDYTAYEQYF TGTGCCAGCAGCCGGGACTACACTGCTTACGAGCAGTACTTC TRBD2 TRBJ2-7 TRBV4-2
CATSREVSRVNTEAFF TGTGCCACCAGCAGAGAGGTGTCTCGGGTGAACACTGAAGCTTTCTTT . TRBJ1-1 TRBV15
CASSQRATTQYF TGTGCCAGCAGTCAGCGGGCCACTACGCAGTATTTT . TRBJ2-3 TRBV28
CASSQDGSTYSSYEQYF TGTGCCAGCAGCCAAGATGGCTCGACCTACAGCTCCTACGAGCAGTACTTC . TRBJ2-7 TRBV4-2
CASSSPTRGQETQYF TGTGCCAGCAGTTCTCCTACACGGGGGCAAGAGACCCAGTACTTC . TRBJ2-5 TRBV7-9